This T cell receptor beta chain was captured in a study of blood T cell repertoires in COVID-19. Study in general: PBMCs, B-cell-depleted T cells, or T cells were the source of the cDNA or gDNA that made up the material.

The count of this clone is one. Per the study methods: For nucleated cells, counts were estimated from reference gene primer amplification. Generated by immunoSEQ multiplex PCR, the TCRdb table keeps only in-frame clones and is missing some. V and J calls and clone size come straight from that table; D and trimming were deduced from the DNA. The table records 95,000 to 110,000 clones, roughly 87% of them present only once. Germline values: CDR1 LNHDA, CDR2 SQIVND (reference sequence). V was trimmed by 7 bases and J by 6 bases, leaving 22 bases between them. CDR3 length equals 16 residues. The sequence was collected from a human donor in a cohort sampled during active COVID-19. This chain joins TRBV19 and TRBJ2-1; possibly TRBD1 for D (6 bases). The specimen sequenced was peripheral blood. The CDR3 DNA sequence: TGTGCCAGTAAAGCTGGGGGCATCCAGGTGGGCAATGAGCAGTTCTTC. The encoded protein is CASKAGGIQVGNEQFF.